This T cell receptor (beta chain) was sequenced for a study of vaccination and CD4 T cells after COVID-19. Treatment noted: approximately 11-day PBMC culture with coronavirus spike peptide pools or control peptides (ViraFEST assay). The Oncomine TCR Beta short-read assay sequenced DNA from cultured CD4+ T cells. MiXCR, applied by TCRdb to the PCR reads, yields one record per CDR3 protein. The sample records around 12,000 distinct CDR3 sequences, nearly 60% being singletons. Germline V gene lookup returns CDR1 LNHDA and CDR2 SQIVND (reference sequence). Trimming removed 2 bases from V and 0 bases from J, with 8 bases in between. This CDR3 comprises 16 residues. Note on this clonotype: Its target is unknown.

The rearrangement links TRBV19 to TRBJ2-6; D possibly uses TRBD1 or TRBD2 (5 bases each). This clonotype was obtained from a human donor with COVID-19. The material was cultured CD4+ T cells from blood, obtained after SARS-CoV-2 vaccination. CDR3 loop: CASSIKGTSGANVLTF. CDR3 coding DNA: TGTGCCAGTAGTATAAAGGGGACCTCTGGGGCCAACGTCCTGACTTTC.